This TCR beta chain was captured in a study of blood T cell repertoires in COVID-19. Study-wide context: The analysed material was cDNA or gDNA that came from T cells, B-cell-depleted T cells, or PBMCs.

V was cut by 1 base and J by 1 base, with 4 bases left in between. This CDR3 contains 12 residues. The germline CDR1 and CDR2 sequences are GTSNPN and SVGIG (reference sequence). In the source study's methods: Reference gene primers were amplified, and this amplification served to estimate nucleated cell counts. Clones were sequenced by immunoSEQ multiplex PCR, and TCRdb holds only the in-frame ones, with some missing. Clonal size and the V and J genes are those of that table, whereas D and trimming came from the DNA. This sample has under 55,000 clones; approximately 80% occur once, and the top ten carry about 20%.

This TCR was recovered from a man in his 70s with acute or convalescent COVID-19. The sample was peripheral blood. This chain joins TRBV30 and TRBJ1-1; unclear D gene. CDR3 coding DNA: TGTGCCTGGAGTGACGGGAACACTGAAGCTTTCTTT. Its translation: CAWSDGNTEAFF.